This is a list of T cell receptor beta chains from one sample in a study of T cell responses to AZD1222 COVID-19 vaccine. TCRdb keeps only in-frame clones here, not all; method: immunoSEQ multiplex PCR. The sample gives around 130,000 clones, roughly 89% of which show up once; roughly 1% is in the top ten. This material consisted of peripheral blood, taken 28 days after the second AZD1222 dose. The receptors stem from an adult who received the AZD1222 COVID-19 vaccine. The CDR3 runs from the conserved cysteine through the conserved F or W. The D gene is left open where the match is weak. Clone size is stated in some rows and not others, as once, few, many or a class when expanded.

V,size,J,D,CDR3,DNA
TRBV29-1,NA,TRBJ2-7,TRBD2,CSVEQRGSSYEQYF,TGCAGCGTGGAGCAGCGGGGGTCCTCCTACGAGCAGTACTTC
TRBV30,NA,TRBJ2-3,TRBD2,CVGGTSTDTQYF,TGTGTGGGGGGGACTAGCACAGATACGCAGTATTTT
TRBV5-5,few,TRBJ2-7,NA,CASSLSRGGWSYEQYF,TGTGCCAGCAGCTTGAGCCGAGGGGGGTGGTCCTACGAGCAGTACTTC
TRBV27,NA,TRBJ1-2,NA,CASSLMAQGYGYTF,TGTGCCAGCAGCCTGATGGCACAGGGTTATGGCTACACCTTC
TRBV7-6,NA,TRBJ1-4,NA,CASSRGRTNEKLFF,TGTGCCAGCAGCCGAGGGAGAACTAATGAAAAACTGTTTTTT
TRBV5-1,NA,TRBJ1-2,NA,CASSLQDNYGYTF,TGCGCCAGCAGCTTGCAAGATAACTATGGCTACACCTTC
TRBV12-5,NA,TRBJ2-7,NA,CASGLVSTYEQYF,TGTGCTAGTGGTTTGGTGTCAACCTACGAGCAGTACTTC
TRBV30,NA,TRBJ2-7,NA,CAWSAGQDYEQYF,TGTGCCTGGAGTGCCGGCCAAGATTACGAGCAGTACTTC
TRBV4-2,NA,TRBJ2-5,NA,CASSQDRMGETQYF,TGTGCCAGCAGCCAAGATCGGATGGGGGAGACCCAGTACTTC
TRBV9,NA,TRBJ1-6,NA,CASSDILDGRADNSPLHF,TGTGCCAGCAGCGATATCCTGGACGGCAGGGCTGACAATTCACCCCTCCACTTT
TRBV14,NA,TRBJ1-2,TRBD1,CASSQGTGRSRGYTF,TGTGCCAGCAGCCAAGGGACAGGTAGATCGAGAGGCTACACCTTC
TRBV5-1,NA,TRBJ2-5,NA,CASSLEPSEETQYF,TGCGCCAGCAGCTTGGAGCCTAGCGAAGAGACCCAGTACTTC
TRBV19,NA,TRBJ1-2,NA,CASSMTLGQGNGYTF,TGTGCCAGTAGTATGACCCTGGGGCAGGGTAACGGCTACACCTTC
TRBV28,NA,TRBJ2-6,NA,CASSPHGGANVLTF,TGTGCCAGCAGCCCCCACGGGGGGGCCAACGTCCTGACTTTC
TRBV19,few,TRBJ1-4,TRBD1,CASSIADRVVEKLFF,TGTGCCAGTAGTATCGCGGACAGGGTCGTGGAAAAACTGTTTTTT
TRBV25-1,NA,TRBJ2-3,NA,CASSTGGRDTQYF,TGTGCCAGCAGCACGGGGGGCCGGGATACGCAGTATTTT
TRBV27,NA,TRBJ1-5,NA,CASSLGSNQPQHF,TGTGCCAGCAGTTTGGGTAGCAATCAGCCCCAGCATTTT
TRBV18,NA,TRBJ1-3,NA,CASSHRSGNTIYF,TGTGCCAGCTCACACAGGTCTGGAAACACCATATATTTT
TRBV19,few,TRBJ1-1,TRBD1,CASSRQGVNTEAFF,TGTGCCAGTAGTAGACAGGGGGTGAACACTGAAGCTTTCTTT
TRBV5-1,NA,TRBJ1-2,NA,CASSSEWGNYGYTF,TGCGCCAGCAGCTCCGAGTGGGGGAACTATGGCTACACCTTC
TRBV9,NA,TRBJ2-7,NA,CASSVGESTYEQYF,TGTGCCAGCAGCGTAGGGGAGTCCACCTACGAGCAGTACTTC
TRBV29-1,NA,TRBJ2-7,NA,CSVGAASYEQYF,TGCAGCGTTGGGGCGGCCTCCTACGAGCAGTACTTC
TRBV27,NA,TRBJ1-3,TRBD1,CASSRQGASGNTIYF,TGTGCCAGCAGCAGACAGGGGGCCAGTGGAAACACCATATATTTT
TRBV30,NA,TRBJ1-4,NA,CAWNRGVNEKLFF,TGTGCCTGGAATCGAGGGGTTAATGAAAAACTGTTTTTT
TRBV7-8,NA,TRBJ1-5,NA,CASSLRVNQPQHF,TGTGCCAGCAGCTTACGGGTTAATCAGCCCCAGCATTTT
TRBV6-5,NA,TRBJ1-2,NA,CASSYGGGYTF,TGTGCCAGCAGTTACGGAGGCGGCTACACCTTC
TRBV7-9,NA,TRBJ2-3,NA,CASMHGSLSTDTQYF,TGTGCCAGCATGCACGGGAGCTTGAGCACAGATACGCAGTATTTT
TRBV9,NA,TRBJ2-7,NA,CASSVLGGFIYEQYF,TGTGCCAGCAGCGTCCTAGGGGGTTTCATTTACGAGCAGTACTTC
TRBV7-8,once,TRBJ2-3,TRBD2,CASSLAGGENTQYF,TGTGCCAGCAGTCTCGCGGGGGGCGAGAATACGCAGTATTTT
TRBV30,NA,TRBJ1-5,NA,CAWSSRANQPQHF,TGTGCCTGGAGTTCCAGGGCAAATCAGCCCCAGCATTTT
TRBV27,NA,TRBJ1-5,NA,CASSSVEPYSNQPQHF,TGTGCCAGCAGTTCTGTCGAGCCCTATAGCAATCAGCCCCAGCATTTT
TRBV24-1,NA,TRBJ1-2,TRBD1,CATSEPWDRGPFGYTF,TGTGCCACCAGTGAGCCTTGGGACAGGGGGCCCTTTGGCTACACCTTC
TRBV7-9,NA,TRBJ2-6,TRBD1,CASSPQPGQGVFGANVLTF,TGTGCCAGCAGCCCCCAGCCGGGACAGGGAGTATTTGGGGCCAACGTCCTGACTTTC
TRBV4-3,NA,TRBJ1-2,NA,CASSQEGGLYGYTF,TGCGCCAGCAGCCAAGAAGGGGGGCTCTATGGCTACACCTTC
TRBV2,NA,TRBJ1-4,TRBD1,CASRGTGDEKLFF,TGTGCCAGCAGGGGGACAGGGGATGAAAAACTGTTTTTT
TRBV5-8,NA,TRBJ2-2,TRBD2,CASSPRLAGGRNTGELFF,TGTGCCAGCAGCCCCAGACTAGCGGGGGGTCGGAACACCGGGGAGCTGTTTTTT
TRBV19,NA,TRBJ2-6,NA,CASSMSTGANVLTF,TGTGCCAGTAGTATGTCTACGGGGGCCAACGTCCTGACTTTC
TRBV11-1,NA,TRBJ2-5,TRBD1,CASSLTGAPKETQYF,TGTGCCAGCAGCTTAACAGGGGCCCCCAAAGAGACCCAGTACTTC
TRBV30,NA,TRBJ1-2,NA,CAWSAHNYGYTF,TGTGCCTGGAGTGCACACAACTATGGCTACACCTTC
TRBV18,NA,TRBJ2-5,NA,CASSPQRAGEETQYF,TGTGCCAGCTCACCACAGAGGGCAGGGGAAGAGACCCAGTACTTC
TRBV9,NA,TRBJ2-3,NA,CASSVVPNADTQYF,TGTGCCAGCAGCGTAGTGCCCAATGCAGATACGCAGTATTTT
TRBV25-1,NA,TRBJ1-1,TRBD1,CAATGDRANTEAFF,TGTGCCGCAACGGGGGACAGGGCGAACACTGAAGCTTTCTTT
TRBV7-2,once,TRBJ1-2,TRBD1,CASSLGRTGYGYTF,TGTGCCAGCAGCTTAGGAAGGACAGGCTATGGCTACACCTTC
TRBV7-9,NA,TRBJ2-7,TRBD2,CASSRTSGTHEQYF,TGTGCCAGCAGCCGGACTAGCGGGACCCACGAGCAGTACTTC
TRBV19,NA,TRBJ1-5,NA,CASSIGGPQPQHF,TGTGCCAGTAGTATCGGAGGGCCTCAGCCCCAGCATTTT
TRBV29-1,NA,TRBJ2-7,NA,CSVRVGGSYEQYF,TGCAGCGTTCGCGTAGGGGGCTCCTACGAGCAGTACTTC
TRBV5-8,NA,TRBJ2-1,TRBD2,CASSPLRAGGTNEQFF,TGTGCCAGCAGCCCCCTCAGAGCGGGAGGTACGAATGAGCAGTTCTTC
TRBV30,NA,TRBJ2-2,TRBD2,CAWRGGLAGYTGELFF,TGTGCCTGGAGGGGAGGACTAGCGGGGTACACCGGGGAGCTGTTTTTT
TRBV5-4,NA,TRBJ2-2,TRBD1,CASSSTGTANTGELFF,TGTGCCAGCAGCTCGACAGGGACCGCTAACACCGGGGAGCTGTTTTTT
TRBV6-4,few,TRBJ1-2,TRBD1,CASSASPGGYGYTF,TGTGCCAGCAGTGCCTCCCCAGGGGGGTATGGCTACACCTTC
TRBV24-1,NA,TRBJ1-6,TRBD1,CATSDLRQGQRSYNSPLHF,TGTGCCACCAGTGATTTACGGCAGGGACAGAGGTCCTATAATTCACCCCTCCACTTT
TRBV7-3,few,TRBJ2-2,NA,CASSQTGTRSAGELFF,TGTGCCAGCAGCCAAACGGGCACCCGCTCGGCCGGGGAGCTGTTTTTT
TRBV15,NA,TRBJ2-3,NA,CATSRDPRAGTQYF,TGTGCCACCAGCAGAGATCCGCGCGCGGGTACGCAGTATTTT
TRBV18,NA,TRBJ2-7,NA,CASSPGLGNTYEQYF,TGTGCCAGCTCACCCGGACTGGGGAACACCTACGAGCAGTACTTC
TRBV30,NA,TRBJ1-3,TRBD1,CAWSPTGGGRNTIYF,TGTGCCTGGAGTCCCACAGGGGGCGGTCGAAACACCATATATTTT
TRBV30,NA,TRBJ2-5,NA,CAWGTSLETQYF,TGTGCCTGGGGGACGTCGCTGGAGACCCAGTACTTC
TRBV11-3,NA,TRBJ2-3,NA,CASSLVTGPSPHTQYF,TGTGCCAGCAGCTTAGTCACTGGGCCCAGCCCTCATACGCAGTATTTT
TRBV21-1,once,TRBJ2-2,NA,CASSKGSRGRNAGELFF,TGTGCCAGCTCAAAAGGGAGCAGGGGCAGGAACGCCGGGGAGCTGTTTTTT
TRBV7-9,NA,TRBJ1-5,NA,CASSSTGDSNQPQHF,TGTGCCAGCAGCTCGACAGGTGATAGCAATCAGCCCCAGCATTTT
TRBV10-3,once,TRBJ1-3,NA,CATRAGETGNTVYF,TGTGCCACCCGGGCAGGGGAGACTGGAAACACCGTATATTTT